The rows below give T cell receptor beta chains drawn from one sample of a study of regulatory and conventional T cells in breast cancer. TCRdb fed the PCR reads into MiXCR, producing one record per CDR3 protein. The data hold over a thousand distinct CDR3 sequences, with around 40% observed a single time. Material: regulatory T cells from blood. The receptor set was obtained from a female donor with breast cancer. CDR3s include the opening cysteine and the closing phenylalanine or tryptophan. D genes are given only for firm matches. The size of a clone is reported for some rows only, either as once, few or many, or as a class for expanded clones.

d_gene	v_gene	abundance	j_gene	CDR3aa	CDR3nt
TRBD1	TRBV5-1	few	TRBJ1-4	CASSGRTGGSEKLFF	TGCGCCAGCAGCGGGAGGACAGGCGGTAGCGAAAAACTGTTTTTT
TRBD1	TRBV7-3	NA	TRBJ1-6	CASSLTDRGSPLHF	TGTGCCAGCAGCTTAACGGACAGGGGTTCACCCCTCCACTTT
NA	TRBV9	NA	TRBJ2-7	CASSVTDFSYEQYF	TGTGCCAGCAGCGTTACAGACTTCTCCTACGAGCAGTACTTC
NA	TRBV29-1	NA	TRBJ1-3	CSASPGSSGNTIYF	TGCAGCGCCTCCCCGGGGAGCTCTGGAAACACCATATATTTT
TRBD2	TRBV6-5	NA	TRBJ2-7	CASSSQSSGRSHEQYF	TGTGCCAGCAGTTCCCAATCTAGCGGGAGGTCCCACGAGCAGTACTTC
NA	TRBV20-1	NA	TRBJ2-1	CSATDRDNEQFF	TGCAGTGCTACCGACAGAGACAATGAGCAGTTCTTC
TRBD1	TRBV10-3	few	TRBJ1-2	CAIRYGQGSYGYTF	TGTGCCATCAGATACGGACAGGGGAGCTATGGCTACACCTTC
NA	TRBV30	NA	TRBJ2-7	CAWSPSLVFGVPYEQYF	TGTGCCTGGAGCCCCAGTTTGGTGTTTGGGGTCCCCTACGAGCAGTACTTC
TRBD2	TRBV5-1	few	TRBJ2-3	CASSSRTSGGRVSGDTQYF	TGCGCCAGCAGCTCACGGACTAGCGGGGGGCGAGTATCGGGAGATACGCAGTATTTT
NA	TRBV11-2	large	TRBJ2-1	CASSLEVLSNEQFF	TGTGCCAGCAGCTTAGAGGTTTTGTCGAATGAGCAGTTCTTC
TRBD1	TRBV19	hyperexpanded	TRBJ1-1	CASSFRGRGTEAFF	TGTGCCAGTAGTTTTAGGGGGCGCGGCACTGAAGCTTTCTTT
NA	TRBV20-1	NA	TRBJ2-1	CSARRGRLWGEQFF	TGCAGTGCTAGACGGGGGAGGCTCTGGGGTGAGCAGTTCTTC
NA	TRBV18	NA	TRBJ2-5	CASSPFGETQYF	TGTGCCAGCTCACCATTCGGAGAGACCCAGTACTTC
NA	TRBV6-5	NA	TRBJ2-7	CASTGTVLKQGRFSYEQYF	TGTGCCAGCACCGGAACCGTTCTAAAACAGGGCCGTTTTTCCTACGAGCAGTACTTC
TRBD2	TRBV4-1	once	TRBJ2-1	CANSQAIVAGQDEQFF	TGCGCCAACAGCCAGGCCATAGTAGCGGGGCAGGATGAGCAGTTCTTC
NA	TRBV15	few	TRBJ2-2	CATNNLGPGELFF	TGTGCCACCAATAATCTAGGGCCCGGGGAGCTGTTTTTT
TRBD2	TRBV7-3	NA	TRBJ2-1	CASSLGAGGPYNEQFF	TGTGCCAGCAGCTTAGGAGCGGGAGGGCCTTACAATGAGCAGTTCTTC
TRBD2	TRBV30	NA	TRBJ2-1	CAWTTGLAFDNEQFF	TGTGCTTGGACCACCGGACTAGCATTCGACAATGAGCAGTTCTTC
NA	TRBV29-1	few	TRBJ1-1	CSVEVVPREAFF	TGCAGCGTTGAAGTGGTCCCCAGGGAGGCTTTCTTT
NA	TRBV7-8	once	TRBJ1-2	CASSLSQGGGYTF	TGTGCCAGCAGCCTCTCTCAGGGCGGTGGCTACACCTTC
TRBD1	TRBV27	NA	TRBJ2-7	CASSSWDRVYEQYF	TGTGCCAGCAGTTCCTGGGACAGGGTCTACGAGCAGTACTTC
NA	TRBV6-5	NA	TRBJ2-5	CASSYSPGPQETQYF	TGTGCCAGCAGTTACAGCCCAGGGCCACAAGAGACCCAGTACTTC
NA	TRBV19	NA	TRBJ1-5	CASSIDMSRVSNQPQHF	TGTGCCAGTAGTATAGATATGTCCAGGGTAAGCAATCAGCCCCAGCATTTT
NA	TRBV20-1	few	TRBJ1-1	CSARPGRGDTEAFF	TGCAGTGCTAGGCCCGGTCGAGGGGACACTGAAGCTTTCTTT
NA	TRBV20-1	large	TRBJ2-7	CSARGRAYEQYF	TGCAGTGCTAGGGGCCGTGCCTACGAGCAGTACTTC
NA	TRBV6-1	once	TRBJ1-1	CASSGPVGGAFF	TGTGCCAGCAGTGGCCCGGTCGGCGGAGCTTTCTTT
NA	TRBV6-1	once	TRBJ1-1	CASRVNTEALF	TGTGCCAGCAGAGTGAACACTGAAGCTCTCTTT
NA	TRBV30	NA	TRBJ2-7	CTLSWAGEQYF	TGTACCTTATCCTGGGCCGGCGAGCAGTACTTC
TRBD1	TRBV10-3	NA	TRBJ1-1	CAISMDRGLSAFF	TGTGCCATCAGTATGGACAGGGGCTTATCAGCTTTCTTT
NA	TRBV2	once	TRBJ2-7	CASRSADLYEQYF	TGTGCCAGCAGATCGGCGGACCTCTACGAGCAGTACTTC
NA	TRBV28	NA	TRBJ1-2	CASTTGSEANYGYTF	TGTGCCAGCACCACTGGGTCAGAAGCTAACTATGGCTACACCTTC
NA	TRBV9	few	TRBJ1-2	CASSGGSNYGYTF	TGTGCCAGCAGCGGTGGATCTAACTATGGCTACACCTTC
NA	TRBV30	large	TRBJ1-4	CAWSFRGEKLFF	TGTGCCTGGAGTTTCCGAGGAGAAAAACTGTTTTTT